This T cell receptor (beta chain) was obtained from a study of CXCR3-negative and CXCR3-positive naive CD8 T cells. In preparing the TRB cDNA libraries, 5' RACE with UMI labels was used. From the 5' RACE reads, TCRdb lists one entry per CDR3 protein and no DNA. Here the sample table reports over 100,000 distinct CDR3 sequences. All CD8+ T cell subsets were sorted in triplicate at roughly 280,000 cells each. Study results and limitations: Naive CXCR3-positive cells had TRB CDR3s more hydrophobic than those of CXCR3-negative naive cells.

Comments on this clonotype: Its antigen is not identified.

This clonotype was obtained from a human donor in good health. Some clones in this sample may be carry-over from other donors' samples. Sequenced: naive CXCR3+ CD8+ T cells from blood. The subset was: CD45RO-CCR7+CD27+CD95- naive CD8+ T cells expressing CXCR3 (TNR3+).

The CDR3 sequence: CSAPRGSSYNEQFF. This chain uses TRBV20-1 with TRBJ2-1. CDR1 DFQATT and CDR2 SNEGSKA come from the germline V gene (reference sequence). This CDR3 has 14 amino acids.